This T cell receptor beta chain was captured by sequencing in a study of Ad26.COV2.S vaccination and SARS-CoV-2 variants. About the study: Donor got 5x10^10 or 1x10^11 viral particles of Ad26.COV2.S. General study results and limits: The placebo group had lower spike-specific TCR breadth than the vaccine recipients did. There was reportedly substantial breadth in spike-specific CD8+ and CD4+ T cell responses after vaccination.

The treatment: over 15 received Ad26.COV2.S at low or high dose, single or two shots; about 5 received placebo; per-sample allocation not given. Collection of samples fell on day 63 after the first vaccine or placebo injection. The CDR3 is 15 amino acids. The ends lost 5 bases at V and 3 bases at J; junction bases unmatched: 8. Per germline, CDR1 SGHTA and CDR2 FQGNSA. Details on this clone: The antigen is unknown.

TCRdb's copy holds only in-frame clones and misses some; the assay was immunoSEQ multiplex PCR. The sample shows 200,000 to 300,000 clones, 87% of them seen only once. This clonotype was sampled from a person between 18 and 60 years old who received the Ad26.COV2.S COVID-19 vaccine or a placebo. Sequencing was performed on peripheral blood, taken in a trial of Ad26.COV2.S vaccine versus placebo. The chain combines TRBV7-2 with TRBJ1-1, with 8 positions matching TRBD1. CDR3 amino acids: CASSPNRGRYTEAFF. The CDR3 coding sequence is TGTGCCAGCAGCCCGAACAGGGGGAGGTACACTGAAGCTTTCTTT.